Presented here are 28 T cell receptor beta chains from one specimen sequenced in a study of T-cell memory formation after mild COVID-19. TCRdb reanalysed the 5' RACE reads using MiXCR and keeps one entry per CDR3 protein. The repertoire includes approximately 350,000 distinct CDR3 sequences, 13% to 15% of them detected once, and 22% sits in the top ten. The specimen sequenced was PBMCs or a T cell subset sorted from them (not recorded which). These receptors were obtained from a man between 18 and 29 years old who had mild COVID-19 (a few samples of this study predate the infection). Cell type and time point are not known.

The chain employs TRBV18 and TRBJ2-7; TRBD1 is a possible D gene (7 bases). The CDR3 is 14 residues long. Trimming took off 2 bases at V and 7 bases at J, with 15 bases between the two ends. Germline CDR1 is KGHSH and CDR2 is LQKENI. Written as DNA, the CDR3 is TGTGCCAGCTCACCAATGGCAGGGGGGCGGGAGCAGTACTTC. As protein: CASSPMAGGREQYF. Full variable domain (remainder filled in from reference TRBV18 and TRBJ2-7): NAGVMQNPRHLVRRRGQEARLRCSPMKGHSHVYWYRQLPEEGLKFMVYLQKENIIDESGMPKERFSAEFPKEGPSILRIQQVVRGDSAAYFCASSPMAGGREQYFGPGTRLTVT.

This clonotype occurred a few times. The chain couples TRBV27 to TRBJ2-3; D possibly matches TRBD1 or TRBD2 (7 bases each). V lost 8 bases to trimming and J lost 5 bases, with 17 bases between them. This CDR3 region has 14 residues. CDR1 MNHEY and CDR2 SMNVEV come from the germline V gene (reference sequence). The DNA of the CDR3 is TGTGCCAGCCGGCAGGGGGGGGCCGGAGATACGCAGTATTTT. This encodes CASRQGGAGDTQYF.

The chain recombines TRBV7-8 with TRBJ1-6; D unresolved. This CDR3 contains 16 residues. The germline V gene encodes CDR1 SGHVS and CDR2 FQNEAQ. The V and J ends lost 1 base and 7 bases respectively, with 14 bases between them. In nucleotides, the CDR3 is TGTGCCAGCAGCTTAGTGGGTCGTACCATAAATTCACCCCTCCACTTT. Amino acid sequence: CASSLVGRTINSPLHF. The variable domain in full, with the rest retrieved from reference TRBV7-8 and TRBJ1-6, is GAGVSQSPRYKVAKRGQDVALRCDPISGHVSLFWYQQALGQGPEFLTYFQNEAQLDKSGLPSDRFFAERPEGSVSTLKIQRTQQEDSAVYLCASSLVGRTINSPLHFGNGTRLTVT.

The chain recombines TRBV7-2 with TRBJ1-3, with D possibly TRBD1 on 6 matching bases. The CDR3 has 17 residues. The V and J ends lost 5 bases and 0 bases respectively, with 17 bases between them. CDR1 SGHTA and CDR2 FQGNSA come from the germline V gene. The CDR3 DNA sequence: TGTGCCAGCAGCCCGGTGACAGGAGTCCTCTCTGGAAACACCATATATTTT. It yields the protein CASSPVTGVLSGNTIYF.

This clonotype was detected only a few times. V is TRBV7-6 and J is TRBJ2-1; 11 positions agree with TRBD2. The trim removed 5 bases at V and 5 bases at J, leaving 5 bases unmatched. The germline gives CDR1 SGHVS, CDR2 FNYEAQ. This CDR3 spans 15 amino acids. The CDR3 nucleotides read TGTGCCAGCAGCAGTAGCGGGGGGGCCGACAATGAGCAGTTCTTC. As protein: CASSSSGGADNEQFF.

The J gene is TRBJ1-1, the V gene TRBV4-3; perhaps TRBD1 as D (5 bases). V was cut by 3 bases and J by 6 bases, with 11 bases left in between. The CDR3 runs to 13 residues. Germline lookup yields CDR1 LGHNA and CDR2 YSLEER. CDR3: CASSHRERPEAFF. CDR3 bases: TGCGCCAGCAGCCACAGGGAGCGGCCTGAAGCTTTCTTT.

This clonotype was seen a few times. This sequence joins TRBV5-1 and TRBJ2-1; 10 bases align to TRBD1. The V gene end was trimmed by 4 bases and the J gene end by 4 bases; junction bases not matched to a gene: 5. CDR1 and CDR2 from the germline V gene are SGHRS and YFSETQ. The CDR3 length is 15 residues. The chain's CDR3 is CASSKRQGAYNEQFF. DNA of the CDR3: TGCGCCAGCAGCAAACGACAGGGGGCTTACAATGAGCAGTTCTTC.

V gene TRBV4-1 combines with J gene TRBJ2-3, with unresolved D. CDR1 MGHRA and CDR2 YSYEKL come from the germline V gene. The CDR3 contains 17 residues. V lost 4 bases to trimming and J lost 2 bases, with 19 bases between them. CDR3 region: CASSRRTAESPTDTQYF. Written as DNA, the CDR3 is TGCGCCAGCAGCCGACGGACGGCGGAGAGCCCCACAGATACGCAGTATTTT.

This clonotype was seen ten or more times. The V and J genes are TRBV5-4 and TRBJ2-1, with D maybe TRBD2 (6 bases). V was cut by 1 base and J by 0 bases, with 8 bases left in between. Per the germline V gene, CDR1 is SGHNT and CDR2 is YYREEE (reference sequence). This CDR3 is 15 amino acids long. The DNA of the CDR3 is TGTGCCAGCAGCTTGTCGGGGGTCTCCTACAATGAGCAGTTCTTC. This codes for CASSLSGVSYNEQFF.

The J gene is TRBJ1-6, the V gene TRBV6-1, with unresolved D. Germline assignment: CDR1 MNHNS and CDR2 SASEGT. V was cut by 6 bases and J by 8 bases, with 8 bases left in between. This CDR3 has 12 residues. CDR3 amino acids: CASRWSYSPLHF. The CDR3 DNA sequence: TGTGCCAGCAGATGGAGTTATTCACCCCTCCACTTT.

In its sample, this clonotype was seen a few times. This chain uses TRBV6-5 with TRBJ1-2; D ambiguous. Trimming removed 1 base at V and 6 bases at J, with 15 bases between. Per the germline V gene, CDR1 is MNHEY and CDR2 is SVGAGI. There are 15 residues in the CDR3. CDR3 in amino acids: CASSYYRPTGDGYTF. DNA for the CDR3: TGTGCCAGCAGTTACTATCGTCCAACGGGAGATGGCTACACCTTC.

This sequence joins TRBV20-1 and TRBJ2-1, with 10 nucleotides matching TRBD2. CDR3 length equals 15 residues. After removal of 6 bases from V and 1 base from J, the junction contained 6 bases not matched to a gene. CDR1 DFQATT and CDR2 SNEGSKA come from the germline V gene (reference sequence). The CDR3 protein is CSANGAGGSYNEQFF. DNA of the CDR3: TGCAGTGCCAATGGAGCGGGGGGGTCCTACAATGAGCAGTTCTTC.

This clonotype has more than one count but fewer than ten. The chain couples TRBV19 to TRBJ2-5; D is tentatively TRBD1 or TRBD2 (5 bases each). There are 12 residues in the CDR3. CDR1 and CDR2 from the germline V gene are LNHDA and SQIVND (reference sequence). The ends were cut back, 3 bases at V and 5 bases at J, with 7 bases in the middle. The CDR3 nucleotides are TGTGCCAGTAGTATTGAGGGGGAGACCCAGTACTTC. Translated: CASSIEGETQYF.

This clonotype was recorded many times. This rearrangement joins TRBV20-1 to TRBJ1-3, with 7 bases lining up with TRBD1. Germline V lookup: CDR1 DFQATT, CDR2 SNEGSKA (reference sequence). This CDR3 comprises 13 residues. Germline trimming cut 6 bases from V and 1 base from J; bases unmatched to any gene: 3. The CDR3 spells CSAGQASGNTIYF. In DNA form, the CDR3 reads TGCAGTGCAGGACAGGCATCTGGAAACACCATATATTTT.

The chain links TRBV10-3 to TRBJ1-2; D is possibly TRBD1 (5 bases). The CDR3 loop spans 15 amino acids. V was pared by 3 bases and J by 2 bases, with 13 bases between. Per the germline V gene, CDR1 is ENHRY and CDR2 is SYGVKD. The CDR3 DNA reads as TGTGCCATCAGTGAACGGGGACTTAACAACTATGGCTACACCTTC. Protein: CAISERGLNNYGYTF.

V gene TRBV12-3 or TRBV12-4 combines with J gene TRBJ1-6; D is uncertain. This CDR3 contains 14 residues. V was trimmed by 6 bases and J by 9 bases, leaving 15 bases between them. This CDR3 is CASRHDRSGSPLHF. The CDR3, as DNA: TGTGCCAGCAGACACGACCGATCGGGTTCACCCCTCCACTTT.

This clonotype has a handful of counts. This sequence joins TRBV9 and TRBJ2-1; 7 bases fit TRBD2. J was trimmed by 0 bases and V by 4 bases; bases with no gene match: 4. The CDR3 spans 15 residues. Germline V CDR1 and CDR2: SGDLS, YYNGEE. The CDR3 protein is CASSPQRGSYNEQFF. CDR3 DNA sequence: TGTGCCAGCAGCCCTCAGCGGGGCTCCTACAATGAGCAGTTCTTC. Filled out from reference TRBV9 and TRBJ2-1, the complete variable domain reads DSGVTQTPKHLITATGQRVTLRCSPRSGDLSVYWYQQSLDQGLQFLIQYYNGEERAKGNILERFSAQQFPDLHSELNLSSLELGDSALYFCASSPQRGSYNEQFFGPGTRLTVL.

This clonotype has just a few counts. This sequence joins TRBV6-6 and TRBJ2-7; D remains ambiguous. The CDR3 is 11 residues long. V lost 2 bases and J 6 bases, leaving 5 bases between the germline ends. In germline, CDR1 is MNHNY, CDR2 SVGAGI (reference sequence). CDR3: CASSYEAEQYF. The CDR3 DNA reads TGTGCCAGCAGTTACGAGGCCGAGCAGTACTTC.

The V call is TRBV6-6, the J call TRBJ2-7; D is perhaps TRBD2 (6 bases). Germline CDR1 MNHNY, CDR2 SVGAGI (reference sequence). Deletions cut 4 bases from V and 4 bases from J, with 14 bases between. This CDR3 region has 14 residues. The CDR3 loop reads CASSSGGTDYEQYV. CDR3 nucleotides: TGTGCCAGCAGTTCGGGCGGGACTGATTACGAGCAGTACGTC.

This CDR3 is CASSLNYAETQYF. For the CDR3, the DNA is TGTGCCAGCAGCTTGAATTATGCGGAGACCCAGTACTTC. The chain links TRBV7-3 to TRBJ2-5; D is uncertain. Trimming stripped 3 bases from V and 5 bases from J, with 10 bases between. Germline assignment: CDR1 SGHTA and CDR2 FQGTGA. The CDR3 covers 13 residues.

This clonotype was recorded a few times. V and J are TRBV12-3 or TRBV12-4 and TRBJ2-5; TRBD2 aligns across 8 bases. The CDR3 loop spans 16 amino acids. Losses at the gene ends were 1 base for V and 2 bases for J; bases not matched to a gene: 6. The CDR3 nucleotides are TGTGCCAGCAGTTTAGGCGGGGGGACCCCTCAAGAGACCCAGTACTTC. This encodes CASSLGGGTPQETQYF.

This chain joins TRBV10-3 and TRBJ2-3; the D is unclear. Trimming removed 8 bases at V and 5 bases at J, with 8 bases between. The CDR3 contains 11 residues. Germline lookup yields CDR1 ENHRY and CDR2 SYGVKD. CDR3 loop: CAIGDQDTQYF. CDR3 in DNA: TGTGCCATCGGGGATCAAGATACGCAGTATTTT.

This clonotype occurred a few times. This chain connects TRBV6-1 to TRBJ1-4; D possibly corresponds to TRBD1 (6 bases). The V gene lost 0 bases and the J gene lost 6 bases, with 14 bases spanning the gap. The CDR3 contains 16 residues. CDR1 MNHNS and CDR2 SASEGT come from the germline V gene. The CDR3 DNA is TGTGCCAGCAGTGAAGCGACGGGAACAGGGCATGAAAAACTGTTTTTT. Residues: CASSEATGTGHEKLFF.

The rearrangement uses TRBV27 and TRBJ2-7, with D perhaps assigned TRBD1 or TRBD2 (5 bases each). Germline V gives CDR1 MNHEY, CDR2 SMNVEV (reference sequence). V was pared by 5 bases and J by 3 bases, with 17 bases between. This CDR3 spans 15 amino acids. The DNA of the CDR3 is TGTGCCAGCAGTCGTGGGACCGGGCCAGGCTACGAGCAGTACTTC. As protein: CASSRGTGPGYEQYF.

CDR3 sequence: CASSPLAGALTGELFF. DNA for the CDR3: TGTGCCAGCAGCCCACTAGCGGGGGCCCTCACCGGGGAGCTGTTTTTT. The rearrangement uses TRBV28 and TRBJ2-2; 11 bases fit TRBD2. Germline CDR1 and CDR2: MDHEN and SYDVKM. This CDR3 is built from 16 residues. The V segment lost 6 bases and the J segment 4 bases; nucleotides outside the gene matches: 7.

This clonotype showed up just a few times. This sequence joins TRBV12-3 or TRBV12-4 and TRBJ2-1, with a weak D call TRBD2 (7 bases). This CDR3 contains 15 residues. V was cut by 8 bases and J by 2 bases, with 16 bases left in between. As DNA, the CDR3 is TGTGCCAGCGTCCTTAGGGGGGGCCCCTACAATGAGCAGTTCTTC. Its protein product is CASVLRGGPYNEQFF.

CDR3 residues: CASSSWDSLHPQYF. The DNA for the CDR3 is TGTGCCAGCAGCTCTTGGGACTCCCTCCATCCCCAGTACTTC. The rearrangement links TRBV5-6 to TRBJ2-5; D possibly corresponds to TRBD2 (6 bases). V was clipped by 3 bases and J by 9 bases, with 18 bases between them. CDR3 length equals 14 residues. Germline values: CDR1 SGHDT, CDR2 YYEEEE.

The rearrangement joins TRBV6-6 to TRBJ2-7; D is perhaps TRBD2 (6 bases). The CDR3 runs 14 residues. V was trimmed by 5 bases and J by 0 bases, leaving 11 bases between them. Germline-derived CDR1 and CDR2 are MNHNY and SVGAGI (reference sequence). The CDR3 region is CASSGLPSSYEQYV. DNA of the CDR3: TGTGCCAGCAGTGGACTACCTAGCTCCTACGAGCAGTACGTC.